A selection of T cell receptor beta chains follows, all from one sample in a study of blood T cell repertoires in COVID-19. The method was immunoSEQ multiplex PCR; TCRdb's version includes in-frame clones alone and lacks a portion of them. The sample shows approximately 390,000 clones, 70% to 90% of them seen only once. Sequenced: peripheral blood. These receptors were taken from a woman in her sixties with COVID-19, enrolled during active disease. The CDR3 runs from the conserved cysteine through the conserved F or W. D genes are given only for firm matches. Part of the rows lack a size; the others show once, few, many or a class for expanded clones.

v_call	clone_size	d_call	j_call	cdr3_nt	cdr3_aa
TRBV11-2	NA	NA	TRBJ2-1	TGTGCCAGCAGCCCCCCGTCAGATTACAATGAGCAGTTCTTC	CASSPPSDYNEQFF
TRBV4-1	NA	NA	TRBJ2-1	TGCGCCAGCAGCCAAGAGGGAGGGGGGTATAGCTCCTACAATGAGCAGTTCTTC	CASSQEGGGYSSYNEQFF
TRBV5-1	NA	NA	TRBJ1-2	TGCGCCAGCAGCATCCAGACAGGAATTAACTATGGCTACACCTTC	CASSIQTGINYGYTF
TRBV3-1/TRBV3-2	NA	NA	TRBJ2-3	TGTGCCAGCAGCCAAGGGAGGGACAGCCGGAGAAGCACAGATACGCAGTATTTT	CASSQGRDSRRSTDTQYF
TRBV3-1/TRBV3-2	NA	NA	TRBJ2-5	TGTGCCAGCAGCCAACTCCGCCCGACGGGAGAGACCCAGTACTTC	CASSQLRPTGETQYF
TRBV19	NA	NA	TRBJ1-2	TGTGCCAGTAATAGGGGTGTCTATGGCTACACCTTC	CASNRGVYGYTF
TRBV24-1	NA	NA	TRBJ2-2	TGTGCCACCAGCGCCGGAGTCGGGGAGCTGTTTTTT	CATSAGVGELFF
TRBV7-9	NA	NA	TRBJ1-2	TGTGCCAGCAGCTCGGACAGCTATAACTATGGCTACACCTTC	CASSSDSYNYGYTF
TRBV7-9	NA	NA	TRBJ1-2	TGTGCCAGCAGCTTAGGTGGGGGGGTGAACTATGGCTACACCTTC	CASSLGGGVNYGYTF
TRBV29-1	NA	TRBD1	TRBJ1-4	TGCAGCGTTGAAAGCCCCGGGACAGCTAATGAAAAACTGTTTTTT	CSVESPGTANEKLFF
TRBV27	NA	NA	TRBJ2-2	TGTGCCAGCAGTTTAGTCGACAGCACCGGGGAGCTGTTTTTT	CASSLVDSTGELFF
TRBV19	NA	TRBD1	TRBJ1-2	TGTGCCAGTAGTACAGGGGACAGGGACTATGGCTACACCTTC	CASSTGDRDYGYTF
TRBV11-2	NA	NA	TRBJ1-4	TGTGCCAGCAGCTTACACCCCCGGGGTGAAAAACTGTTTTTT	CASSLHPRGEKLFF
TRBV6-6	NA	TRBD1	TRBJ1-4	TGTGCCAGCAGTGACAGGGGCGGGGACGAAAAACTGTTTTTT	CASSDRGGDEKLFF
TRBV7-3	NA	NA	TRBJ2-7	TGTGCCAGCAGCTTTCAAGCGGGTGACGAGCAGTACTTC	CASSFQAGDEQYF
TRBV7-7	NA	TRBD2	TRBJ2-3	TGTGCTAGCAGCTTAGCAGCGGGGGGTCTAGATACGCAGTATTTT	CASSLAAGGLDTQYF
TRBV5-1	once	TRBD1	TRBJ1-4	TGCGCCAGCAGCTTTCGGACAGGGGGTAAGCCTAATGAAAAACTGTTTTTT	CASSFRTGGKPNEKLFF
TRBV10-3	NA	NA	TRBJ2-3	TGTGCCATCAGTGGTGACAGCCTGAGCCGTACAGATACGCAGTATTTT	CAISGDSLSRTDTQYF
TRBV15	NA	NA	TRBJ2-3	TGTGCCACCAGCAGCCGAATTCACATCACAGATACGCAGTATTTT	CATSSRIHITDTQYF
TRBV1	NA	NA	TRBJ2-2	TGCACCAGCAGCCAAGATTTACGAGTAGCGGGGGTGGGCACCGGGGAGCTGTTTTTT	CTSSQDLRVAGVGTGELFF
TRBV30	NA	NA	TRBJ1-1	TGTGCCGCCCACGTGGGGGGTTGGACTGAAGCTTTCTTT	CAAHVGGWTEAFF
TRBV7-8	few	NA	TRBJ2-7	TGTGCCAGCAGCTCGCCCTCCGGCAGGGATTTATACGAGCAGTACTTC	CASSSPSGRDLYEQYF
TRBV7-9	once	NA	TRBJ1-1	TGTGCCAGCAGCAACAGGGTATGGACTGAAGCTTTCTTT	CASSNRVWTEAFF
TRBV7-9	NA	NA	TRBJ2-5	TGTGCCAGCAGCCCAACTAGGGTTGGTCTTGAGACCCAGTACTTC	CASSPTRVGLETQYF
TRBV18	NA	TRBD2	TRBJ2-4	TGTGCCAGCTCACAGTCCGGGGGGAATCAGTACTTC	CASSQSGGNQYF
TRBV5-1	NA	TRBD1	TRBJ1-2	TGCGCCAGCAGCCAACCGGGACAGGGAGGGTCGGGCTACACCTTC	CASSQPGQGGSGYTF
TRBV18	NA	NA	TRBJ1-5	TGTGCCAGCTCAAGCCCGCTAGGGGCCCAGCATTTT	CASSSPLGAQHF
TRBV27	NA	TRBD2	TRBJ2-1	TGTGCCAGCAGTTCGTTCGGTCGGGGGGATTACAATGAGCAGTTCTTC	CASSSFGRGDYNEQFF
TRBV10-3	NA	NA	TRBJ1-5	TGTGCCATCAGTGAGTTTAGACAGGCTAGCAATCAGCCCCAGCATTTT	CAISEFRQASNQPQHF
TRBV24-1	NA	NA	TRBJ2-1	TGTGCCACCAGCGGAGGACCTTTAAGCTCCTACAATGAGCAGTTCTTC	CATSGGPLSSYNEQFF
TRBV18	NA	NA	TRBJ2-7	TGTGCCAGCTCACCCCAGGTGGGGCCTGGCGAGCAGTACTTC	CASSPQVGPGEQYF
TRBV5-4	NA	TRBD1	TRBJ1-1	TGTGCCAGCAGACGCCCAGGGGGCACTGAAGCTTTCTTT	CASRRPGGTEAFF
TRBV28	NA	NA	TRBJ2-2	TGTGCCAGCACCGCCCCGGGAACTCGGGTGGGCACCGGGGAGCTGTTTTTT	CASTAPGTRVGTGELFF
TRBV7-2	NA	NA	TRBJ1-1	TGTGCCAGCAGCTTTAAGATTATGACCGCGGGGGGTACTGAAGCTTTCTTT	CASSFKIMTAGGTEAFF
TRBV19	NA	NA	TRBJ1-6	TGTGCCAGTAGTACGGGGATCAGGGGAAATTCACCCCTCCACTTT	CASSTGIRGNSPLHF
TRBV6-6	NA	TRBD2	TRBJ2-1	TGTGCCAGCAGTCGACTGACTAGCGCGGCTAAGGCTGAGCAGTTCTTC	CASSRLTSAAKAEQFF
TRBV27	NA	TRBD1	TRBJ2-7	TGTGCCAGCGCCCGGGACAGTCGTTACGAGCAGTACTTC	CASARDSRYEQYF
TRBV6-2/TRBV6-3	NA	NA	TRBJ1-2	TGTGCCAGCAACCCGGACAGCATCTATGGCTACACCTTC	CASNPDSIYGYTF
TRBV5-5	NA	NA	TRBJ1-1	TGTGCCAGCAGCCTGGGGGCCACTGAAGCTTTCTTT	CASSLGATEAFF
TRBV6-1	NA	NA	TRBJ1-6	TGTGCCAGCAGTGAAAACGGATTCCGAGAAGGCTGGAGCTCCTATAATTCACCCCTCCACTTT	CASSENGFREGWSSYNSPLHF
TRBV9	NA	NA	TRBJ1-4	TGTGCCAGCAGCGTAGACCAGGGTGAAAAACTGTTTTTT	CASSVDQGEKLFF
TRBV9	NA	NA	TRBJ1-2	TGTGCCAGCAGCTCCCGTCATGGCTACACCTTC	CASSSRHGYTF
TRBV18	NA	NA	TRBJ1-1	TGTGCCAGCTCACCAATGGGCGGGGAGAACACTGAAGCTTTCTTT	CASSPMGGENTEAFF
TRBV19	few	TRBD1	TRBJ1-1	TGTGCCAGTAGTCTTGACAGGGTTCGGACTGAAGCTTTCTTT	CASSLDRVRTEAFF
TRBV5-1	NA	TRBD1	TRBJ2-1	TGCGCCAGCAGAAAAAGGGGACAGGGAGAAAGTGAGCAGTTCTTC	CASRKRGQGESEQFF
TRBV11-2	NA	NA	TRBJ2-7	TGTGCCAGCAGCTTAGGGGTAGCCAACTACGAGCAGTACTTC	CASSLGVANYEQYF
TRBV29-1	NA	NA	TRBJ2-7	TGCAGCGTTGAAGCGGACAAGACCTACGAGCAGTACTTC	CSVEADKTYEQYF
TRBV29-1	NA	NA	TRBJ2-3	TGCAGCGTTGCGCGGCCCACAGATACGCAGTATTTT	CSVARPTDTQYF
TRBV4-2	NA	NA	TRBJ2-3	TGTGCCAGCAGCCCCTCGGAGGGTGGTACGGGCACAGATACGCAGTATTTT	CASSPSEGGTGTDTQYF
TRBV7-2	once	NA	TRBJ1-6	TGTGCCAGCATCCTGACAGGACGTACACCCCTCCACTTT	CASILTGRTPLHF
TRBV9	NA	NA	TRBJ1-5	TGTGCCAGCAGCGCGACAGGAAGGGATCAGCCCCAGCATTTT	CASSATGRDQPQHF
TRBV6-6	NA	TRBD1	TRBJ1-6	TGTGCCAGCGGGACAGGTGGGGGTTCACCCCTCCACTTT	CASGTGGGSPLHF
TRBV7-9	NA	TRBD1	TRBJ2-7	TGTGCCAGCAACACGCCGGACAGGGCGTACGAGCAGTACTTC	CASNTPDRAYEQYF
TRBV6-5	NA	TRBD1	TRBJ2-2	TGTGCCAGCAGTTGGACAGGGGGCAGCACCGGGGAGCTGTTTTTT	CASSWTGGSTGELFF
TRBV7-6	NA	TRBD2	TRBJ2-2	TGTGCCAGCAGTGCCGGGACTAGGGTTTCCGGGGAGCTGTTTTTT	CASSAGTRVSGELFF
TRBV28	NA	NA	TRBJ2-5	TGTGCCAGCAGTTCAGGGGCCTGGACCCAGTACTTC	CASSSGAWTQYF
TRBV29-1	NA	NA	TRBJ1-1	TGCAGCGTTGATAGGCCGGGGAACACTGAAGCTTTCTTT	CSVDRPGNTEAFF
TRBV6-1	NA	TRBD2	TRBJ2-1	TGTGCCAGCAGTGAGGTAGGGCGGGGGGAGCAGTTCTTC	CASSEVGRGEQFF
TRBV30	NA	TRBD1	TRBJ1-6	TGTGCCTGGACCAGGACAGGCCAAGGGCCCCTCCACTTT	CAWTRTGQGPLHF
TRBV5-1	NA	TRBD1	TRBJ1-2	TGCGCCAGCAGCTTCTCGTCAGGGGGCATTTATGGCTACACCTTC	CASSFSSGGIYGYTF